This record looks at one TCR beta chain sequence and its context. In germline, CDR1 is MGHRA, CDR2 YSYEKL. The V gene lost 4 bases and the J gene lost 1 base, with 14 bases spanning the gap. The CDR3 covers 15 residues. This record comes from a study of blood T cell repertoires in COVID-19. The wider study: T cells, B-cell-depleted T cells, or PBMCs supplied cDNA or gDNA.

In the authors' workflow: Counts of nucleated cells, estimated from reference gene primer amplification, were obtained. Repertoires were generated with immunoSEQ multiplex PCR, while TCRdb's copy carries only in-frame clones and drops some. V and J calls and clone size are given by that table; D and trimming were obtained from the DNA. The sample consists of under 300,000 clones, roughly 81% of them appearing once. The rearrangement uses TRBV4-1 and TRBJ2-7; possible D gene TRBD1, 7 bases. The specimen was peripheral blood. The sequence was obtained from a man aged 45-65 years with acute or convalescent COVID-19. The CDR3: CASSRRQGGSYEQYF. The CDR3 DNA sequence: TGCGCCAGCAGCCGACGACAGGGAGGATCCTACGAGCAGTACTTC.